This TCR beta chain appears in the sequencing data of a study of blood T cell repertoires in COVID-19. The overall study: Samples taken during acute and convalescent COVID-19 were collected in the United States, Italy and Spain. PBMCs, B-cell-depleted T cells, or T cells provided the cDNA or gDNA that made up the material.

The CDR3 extends over 13 amino acids. In germline, CDR1 is SQVTM, CDR2 ANQGSEA. Trimming removed 7 bases from V and 4 bases from J, with 16 bases in between. In the authors' workflow: Amplification from reference gene primers served as the basis for estimated nucleated cell counts. TCRdb's copy holds only in-frame clones and misses some; the assay was immunoSEQ multiplex PCR. V and J calls and clone size follow that table, whereas D and trimming were derived from the DNA. Here the sample spans 50,000 to 75,000 clones, 60% to 80% being singletons. The sequenced material came from peripheral blood. The genes are TRBV29-1 and TRBJ1-2; a weak D match, TRBD1 (6 bases). The source is a man older than 75 with active or convalescent COVID-19. The DNA of the CDR3 is TGCAGCGCCCCGGGACATTCGACCTATGGCTACACCTTC. Translation gives CSAPGHSTYGYTF.